This T cell receptor beta chain was retrieved from a study of PD-1 blockade in classical Hodgkin lymphoma. This CDR3 region has 15 residues. From germline, CDR1 is WSHSY and CDR2 SAAADI. Trimming took off 8 bases at V and 2 bases at J, with 19 bases between the two ends. Study results and caveats: Patients starting nivolumab less than 1 year after ASCT had lower diversity and were excluded from later analyses. Underlying causes for the observed repertoire differences were not defined, possibly disease activity or prior therapy.

Relapse after autologous stem cell transplantation occurred in every patient, and brentuximab vedotin exposure varied. On this clone itself: Its matching antigen is unknown.

Assay: immunoSEQ multiplex PCR; the TCRdb copy retains only in-frame clones and omits some. This table has around 20,000 clones, just over 75% appearing once. Sequencing was performed on peripheral blood mononuclear cells (PBMCs), taken before the second cycle of nivolumab. The chain has TRBV10-2 and TRBJ2-7; a weak D match, TRBD2 (6 bases). This TCR was recovered from a human donor with classical Hodgkin lymphoma. CDR3 in amino acids: CASQGLSDGAYEQYF. CDR3 nucleotide sequence: TGCGCCAGCCAGGGACTTTCAGATGGCGCCTACGAGCAGTACTTC.